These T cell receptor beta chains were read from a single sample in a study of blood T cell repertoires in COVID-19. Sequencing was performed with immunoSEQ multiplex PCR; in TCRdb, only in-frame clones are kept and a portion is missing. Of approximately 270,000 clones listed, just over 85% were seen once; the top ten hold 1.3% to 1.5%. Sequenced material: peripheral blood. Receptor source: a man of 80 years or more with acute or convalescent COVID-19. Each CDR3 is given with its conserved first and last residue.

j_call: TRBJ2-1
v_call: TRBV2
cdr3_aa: CASSEREEPYNEQFF

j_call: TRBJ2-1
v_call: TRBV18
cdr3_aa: CASSPTGGNEQFF

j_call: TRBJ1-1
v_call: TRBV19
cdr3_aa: CASSIGGRRGKTEAFF

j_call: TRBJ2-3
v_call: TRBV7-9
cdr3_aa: CASSLGGSPTDTQYF

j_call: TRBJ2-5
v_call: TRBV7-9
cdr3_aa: CASSLAGTSGPGTQYF

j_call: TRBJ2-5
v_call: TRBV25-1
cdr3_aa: CASSEFTQGGKTQYF

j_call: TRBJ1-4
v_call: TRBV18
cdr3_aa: CASSPGQGTNEKLFF

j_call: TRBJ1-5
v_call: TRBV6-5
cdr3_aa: CASNWDRAFQPQHF

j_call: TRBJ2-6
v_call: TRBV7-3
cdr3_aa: CASSPGTGHSGANVLTF

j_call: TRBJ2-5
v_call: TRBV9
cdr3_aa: CASSALKTSGGEQETQYF

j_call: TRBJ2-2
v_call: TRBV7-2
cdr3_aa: CASQRGGSRNTGELFF

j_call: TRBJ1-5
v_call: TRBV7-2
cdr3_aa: CASSLDPSRQPQHF

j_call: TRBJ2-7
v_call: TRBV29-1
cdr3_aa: CSASFHLAAEQYF

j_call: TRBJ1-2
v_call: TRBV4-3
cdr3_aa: CASSQQGAGVNYGYTF

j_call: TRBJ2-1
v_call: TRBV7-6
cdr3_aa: CASSPGGGVTYNEQFF

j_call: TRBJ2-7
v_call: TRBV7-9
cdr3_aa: CASIRDYSSYEQYF

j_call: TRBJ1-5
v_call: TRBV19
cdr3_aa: CASSTGWSNQPQHF

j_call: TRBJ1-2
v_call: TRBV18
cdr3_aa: CASSPRAHSEGYTF

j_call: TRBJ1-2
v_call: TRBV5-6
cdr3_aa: CASSLRGTHGYTF